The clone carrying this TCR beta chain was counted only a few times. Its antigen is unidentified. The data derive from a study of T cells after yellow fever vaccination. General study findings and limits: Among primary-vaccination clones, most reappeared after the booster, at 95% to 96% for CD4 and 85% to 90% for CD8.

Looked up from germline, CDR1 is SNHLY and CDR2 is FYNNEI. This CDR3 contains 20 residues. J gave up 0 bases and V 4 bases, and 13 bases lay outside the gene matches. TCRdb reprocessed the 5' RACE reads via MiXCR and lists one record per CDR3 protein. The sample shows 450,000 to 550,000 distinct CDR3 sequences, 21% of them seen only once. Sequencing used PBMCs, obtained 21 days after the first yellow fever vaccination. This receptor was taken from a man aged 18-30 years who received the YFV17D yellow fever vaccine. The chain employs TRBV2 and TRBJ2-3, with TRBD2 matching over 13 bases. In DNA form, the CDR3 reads TGTGCCAGCAGTGCACCCTCGACTAGCGGGGGGAGTGCTAGCACAGATACGCAGTATTTT. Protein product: CASSAPSTSGGSASTDTQYF.